The next 24 T cell receptor beta chains were all read from a single sample in a study of response to subunit inactivated influenza vaccine. TCRdb fed the RT-PCR reads into MiXCR, producing one record per CDR3 protein. This table has roughly 460,000 distinct CDR3 sequences, around 9.9% appearing once. The specimen was PBMCs from blood, collected more than 35 days after vaccination. These receptors were taken from a man in his fifties or sixties who received an inactivated influenza vaccine.

This chain uses TRBV5-1 with TRBJ2-3, with 12 nucleotides matching TRBD1. The CDR3 contains 16 residues. CDR1 SGHRS and CDR2 YFSETQ come from the germline V gene. V was clipped by 4 bases and J by 3 bases; unmatched bases: 6. The CDR3 nucleotides are TGCGCCAGCAGCAAACGGGGACAGGGGGCAACAGATACGCAGTATTTT. Protein product: CASSKRGQGATDTQYF. The complete variable domain, with remaining parts taken from reference TRBV5-1 and TRBJ2-3, reads KAGVTQTPRYLIKTRGQQVTLSCSPISGHRSVSWYQQTPGQGLQFLFEYFSETQRNKGNFPGRFSGRQFSNSRSEMNVSTLELGDSALYLCASSKRGQGATDTQYFGPGTRLTVL.

This clonotype has ten or more counts. CDR3 loop: CASSQGTAQYYGYTF. CDR3 nucleotides: TGTGCCAGCTCACAGGGGACAGCGCAATACTATGGCTACACCTTC. The rearrangement uses TRBV18 and TRBJ1-2, with 7 bases identical to TRBD1. Germline CDR1 KGHSH, CDR2 LQKENI. This CDR3 is built from 15 residues. Losses at the gene ends were 4 bases for V and 3 bases for J; bases not matched to a gene: 8.

The chain combines TRBV28 with TRBJ1-5, with D unresolved. Deletions cut 4 bases from V and 5 bases from J, with 9 bases between. This CDR3 region has 13 residues. The germline CDR1 and CDR2 sequences are MDHEN and SYDVKM. CDR3 DNA sequence: TGTGCCAGCAGTTCCCTAGGATATCAGCCCCAGCATTTT. Its translation is CASSSLGYQPQHF.

The chain is built from TRBV6-2 or TRBV6-3 and TRBJ2-3; 10 nucleotides align to TRBD2. The CDR3 runs 16 residues. Germline CDR1 reads MNHEY; CDR2 reads SVGEGT. V lost 0 bases to trimming and J lost 2 bases; unmatched junction nucleotides: 2. The CDR3 DNA reads as TGTGCCAGCAGTTACTCGGGACTAGCGCCCACAGATACGCAGTATTTT. This sequence encodes CASSYSGLAPTDTQYF.

This clonotype has a handful of counts. The genes are TRBV4-3 and TRBJ1-2; 7 bases are a match to TRBD1. Germline-derived CDR1 and CDR2 are LGHNA and YSLEER. The length of the CDR3 is 16 residues. V was clipped by 4 bases and J by 0 bases; unmatched bases: 8. CDR3 residues: CASSPNRGRANYGYTF. In DNA form, the CDR3 reads TGCGCCAGCAGCCCGAACAGGGGCAGAGCTAACTATGGCTACACCTTC.

This chain links TRBV3-1 with TRBJ2-3, with TRBD1 as a possible D gene (6 bases). The CDR3 spans 16 residues. CDR1 and CDR2 (germline): LGHDT, YNNKEL (reference sequence). V was shortened by 1 base and J by 1 base, with 12 bases between the two germline ends. CDR3 region: CASSQVKTGGTDTQYF. CDR3 DNA sequence: TGTGCCAGCAGCCAAGTCAAGACAGGCGGCACAGATACGCAGTATTTT.

The chain has TRBV5-5 and TRBJ1-1; weak D call: TRBD1 (5 bases). The germline gives CDR1 SGHKS, CDR2 YYEKEE (reference sequence). Deletions cut 4 bases from V and 1 base from J, with 14 bases between. The CDR3 covers 15 residues. This CDR3 reads CASSRTDRANTEAFF. The CDR3 nucleotides read TGTGCCAGCAGCAGGACCGACAGAGCGAACACTGAAGCTTTCTTT.

This clonotype has ten or more counts. The chain combines TRBV20-1 with TRBJ2-7; D is perhaps TRBD2 (6 bases). Trimming took 4 bases from V and 3 from J, leaving 16 bases between them. The CDR3 is 14 amino acids. CDR1 and CDR2 from the germline V gene are DFQATT and SNEGSKA (reference sequence). CDR3 amino acids: CSATLKEGLYEQYF. The DNA of the CDR3 is TGCAGTGCTACGCTAAAGGAGGGCCTCTACGAGCAGTACTTC.

The chain is built from TRBV5-1 and TRBJ2-1, with D perhaps TRBD1 or TRBD2 (5 bases each). The CDR3 runs to 15 residues. Trimming stripped 0 bases from V and 4 bases from J, with 11 bases between. Germline values: CDR1 SGHRS, CDR2 YFSETQ. The DNA of the CDR3 is TGCGCCAGCAGCTTGGATGGGACCCCTTACAATGAGCAGTTCTTC. The encoded protein is CASSLDGTPYNEQFF.

This clonotype was seen more than once but under ten times. One end of the junction does not line up with germline, which may come from a read error. The chain couples TRBV9 to TRBJ2-7, with 11 positions matching TRBD2. Germline V CDR1 and CDR2: SGDLS, YYNGEE. The CDR3 length is 14 residues. The DNA of the CDR3 is TGTGCCAGCAGCCCCGAAGCCGGACTAGCGGGCATAAGCTTC. It translates to CASSPEAGLAGISF.

The chain links TRBV7-9 to TRBJ2-4; 8 bases align to TRBD1. From germline, CDR1 is SEHNR and CDR2 FQNEAQ (reference sequence). With V trimmed by 5 bases and J by 6 bases, 9 bases remained unmatched. The CDR3 contains 15 residues. DNA for the CDR3: TGTGCCAGCAGCCCTCAGGGACAGGACAGAAACATTCAGTACTTC. It is translated as CASSPQGQDRNIQYF.

This clonotype has at least ten counts. V usage is TRBV15 and J usage is TRBJ2-7; 11 nucleotides agree with TRBD2. V trimming: 6 bases; J trimming: 2 bases; junction bases outside the gene matches: 6. The CDR3 extends over 15 amino acids. Looked up from germline, CDR1 is LNHNV and CDR2 is YYDKDF (reference sequence). Written as DNA, the CDR3 is TGTGCCACCAGTCCCGGGACTAGCGGCCCCTACGAGCAGTACTTC. Translation: CATSPGTSGPYEQYF.

This clonotype was detected many times. The chain recombines TRBV5-1 with TRBJ1-6; D remains unclear. Germline V gene lookup returns CDR1 SGHRS and CDR2 YFSETQ. V lost 2 bases and J 10 bases, leaving 10 bases between the germline ends. The CDR3 contains 13 residues. CDR3 protein: CASSFGTGSPLHF. The CDR3 DNA reads TGCGCCAGCAGCTTTGGTACGGGGTCACCCCTCCACTTT. Using reference TRBV5-1 and TRBJ1-6 for the parts outside the CDR3, the full variable domain is KAGVTQTPRYLIKTRGQQVTLSCSPISGHRSVSWYQQTPGQGLQFLFEYFSETQRNKGNFPGRFSGRQFSNSRSEMNVSTLELGDSALYLCASSFGTGSPLHFGNGTRLTVT.

This clonotype has at least ten counts. The chain is built from TRBV24-1 and TRBJ1-3; D not certain. V gave up 4 bases and J gave up 4 bases, with 4 bases separating them. CDR3 length: 12 residues. CDR1 is KGHDR and CDR2 is SFDVKD in the germline V gene. The CDR3 DNA is TGTGCCACCAGTGAAAGCGGAAACACCATATATTTT. Protein: CATSESGNTIYF.

The table lists this clonotype with a few counts. The J gene is TRBJ2-7, the V gene TRBV5-1; 11 positions agree with TRBD1. CDR3 length: 17 amino acids. Per the germline V gene, CDR1 is SGHRS and CDR2 is YFSETQ. V dropped 3 bases and J dropped 4; count of bases not matched to a gene: 12. CDR3 sequence reads: CASSSRYRDRGIYEQYF. CDR3 in DNA: TGCGCCAGCAGCTCGCGATACCGGGACAGGGGGATTTACGAGCAGTACTTC.

This sequence joins TRBV7-2 and TRBJ2-5; D not certain. This CDR3 comprises 15 residues. The germline V gene has CDR1 SGHTA and CDR2 FQGNSA. Trimming cost V 1 base and J 5 bases, with 14 bases left between them. The CDR3 reads CASSLVIGPGETQYF. CDR3 DNA: TGTGCCAGCAGCTTAGTGATAGGGCCCGGGGAGACCCAGTACTTC.

This clonotype was observed a handful of times. The rearrangement uses TRBV6-2 or TRBV6-3 and TRBJ1-5, with 7 bases identical to TRBD1. The germline CDR1 and CDR2 sequences are MNHEY and SVGEGT. Trimming removed 10 bases from V and 3 bases from J; junction bases left unmatched: 6. The CDR3 is 13 amino acids. The CDR3 protein is CATLQGLNQPQHF. The DNA for the CDR3 is TGTGCCACCTTACAGGGGCTCAATCAGCCCCAGCATTTT.

In this sample, this clonotype turned up many times. The J gene is TRBJ2-1, the V gene TRBV6-5; 9 bases agree with TRBD1. The CDR3 contains 15 residues. CDR1 is MNHEY and CDR2 is SVGAGI in the germline V gene. Trimming at V came to 6 bases and at J to 8 bases, leaving 11 bases not matched to a gene. The CDR3 here is CASSYRDRVGDEQFF. CDR3 nucleotides: TGTGCCAGCAGCTACCGGGACAGGGTAGGCGATGAGCAGTTCTTC.

This clonotype was counted between two and nine times. The chain uses TRBV5-1 and TRBJ2-1, with 14 positions matching TRBD2. This CDR3 has 17 residues. With V trimmed by 4 bases and J by 4 bases, 7 bases remained unmatched. CDR1 and CDR2 from the germline V gene are SGHRS and YFSETQ. The chain's CDR3 is CASSPVTSGGVYNEQFF. The CDR3 nucleotides are TGCGCCAGCAGCCCGGTGACTAGCGGGGGGGTTTACAATGAGCAGTTCTTC.

Many counts were recorded for this clonotype. This chain links TRBV5-1 with TRBJ2-3; D is unresolved. The CDR3 extends over 13 amino acids. Germline V gene data show CDR1 as SGHRS and CDR2 as YFSETQ. Trimming left V 2 bases short and J 2 bases short, with 6 bases between. CDR3 loop: CASSLTNTDTQYF. The CDR3 DNA reads TGCGCCAGCAGCTTAACCAACACAGATACGCAGTATTTT.

This clonotype was found many times. This chain connects TRBV29-1 to TRBJ2-1, with 7 nucleotides matching TRBD2. V shed 5 bases, J shed 3 bases, and the junction held 7 bases outside the gene matches. Germline V CDR1 and CDR2: SQVTM, ANQGSEA. The CDR3 runs to 14 residues. In DNA, the CDR3 is TGCAGCGTTAGTACCCAGCGGGGCTACAATGAGCAGTTCTTC. It yields the protein CSVSTQRGYNEQFF.

This clonotype was detected once. The chain is built from TRBV7-6 and TRBJ2-1, with D uncertain. The CDR3 length is 16 residues. From germline, CDR1 is SGHVS and CDR2 FNYEAQ. Trimming removed 4 bases from V and 2 bases from J, with 15 bases in between. CDR3 protein: CASSSSSTPPYNEQFF. In DNA, the CDR3 is TGTGCCAGCAGCTCTAGTAGTACCCCCCCCTACAATGAGCAGTTCTTC.

This clonotype was counted between two and nine times. This chain joins TRBV12-3 or TRBV12-4 and TRBJ1-1; tentative D call: TRBD1 (5 bases). Trimming left V 6 bases short and J 6 bases short, with 17 bases between. The CDR3 runs to 14 residues. The CDR3 reads CASSPGWGGAEAFF. CDR3 nucleotides: TGTGCCAGCAGCCCAGGGTGGGGGGGGGCTGAAGCTTTCTTT.

The CDR3: CASSEASTGLGYGYTF. The CDR3 nucleotides read TGTGCCAGCAGTGAAGCGTCGACAGGGCTGGGCTATGGCTACACCTTC. The chain joins TRBV6-1 to TRBJ1-2; 7 nucleotides agree with TRBD1. The trim removed 0 bases at V and 4 bases at J, leaving 8 bases unmatched. The germline CDR1 and CDR2 sequences are MNHNS and SASEGT. This CDR3 region has 16 residues.